This TCR beta chain was found in a study of cytomegalovirus exposure and HLA in healthy donors. Looked up from germline, CDR1 is MGHRA and CDR2 is YSYEKL. The CDR3 loop spans 13 amino acids. Trimming removed 4 bases at V and 7 bases at J, with 11 bases between. This clone was counted only a few times. Antigen unknown. The study, taken as a whole, reports: The authors enumerated around 150 TCR beta chains as linked to cytomegalovirus.

The PCR was carried out with 60 Vbeta primers and 13 Jbeta primers. This table comes from immunoSEQ multiplex PCR, and its TCRdb copy is limited to in-frame clones, with some not included. The sample consists of more than 80,000 clones, 78% of them appearing once. This receptor was taken from a man between 18 and 29 years old in good health and CMV-seropositive. Sequencing was carried out using PBMCs. V usage is TRBV4-1 and J usage is TRBJ1-5; D not certain. The CDR3 is CASSRGSLQPQHF. As DNA, the CDR3 is TGCGCCAGCAGCCGAGGGTCACTACAGCCCCAGCATTTT.